The TCR beta chain under discussion was sequenced for a study of response to subunit inactivated influenza vaccine. Study-level points and caveats: Each seasonal influenza vaccination recruits few new T cells, the authors suggested.

TCRdb ran MiXCR on the RT-PCR reads and lists one entry per CDR3 protein. The sample has some 800,000 distinct CDR3 sequences; approximately 22% are singletons. In this sample, this clonotype turned up a few times. Its antigen is as yet unknown. Trimming left V 3 bases short and J 0 bases short, with 8 bases between. This CDR3 has 14 residues. Germline loops: CDR1 SGHAT, CDR2 FQNNGV. V gene TRBV11-2 combines with J gene TRBJ1-1; unclear D gene. The sample was PBMCs from blood, taken approximately 5 days after vaccination. This sequence originates from a man in his fifties who received an inactivated influenza vaccine. CDR3 region: CASSLTELNTEAFF. CDR3 nucleotides: TGTGCCAGCAGCTTGACTGAATTGAACACTGAAGCTTTCTTT.